Listed below are T cell receptor beta chains from one sample, sequenced in a study of shared clonotypes between healthy human individuals. Sequenced by immunoSEQ multiplex PCR; TCRdb stores in-frame clones only, minus some. The sample holds over a million clones, around 78% seen once. The sample consisted of memory CD4+ T cells from PBMCs. The receptors shown here come from a man between 18 and 29 years old in good health. Some clones in this sample may be carry-over from other donors' samples. Each CDR3 is given without its conserved first and last residue. Each record gives: V gene, J gene, CDR3 protein.

v_gene: TRBV28; j_gene: TRBJ2-3; CDR3aa: ASSLSSGRPDTQY
v_gene: TRBV13; j_gene: TRBJ2-5; CDR3aa: ASSPDGDGTQY
v_gene: TRBV16; j_gene: TRBJ2-1; CDR3aa: ASSLHGVEGEQF
v_gene: TRBV7-2; j_gene: TRBJ1-5; CDR3aa: ASSLTRVGNQPQH
v_gene: TRBV27; j_gene: TRBJ1-5; CDR3aa: ASRTGTQPQH
v_gene: TRBV7-6; j_gene: TRBJ1-3; CDR3aa: ASTRWPLSGNTIY
v_gene: TRBV5-1; j_gene: TRBJ2-1; CDR3aa: ASSLLAGVFYNEQF
v_gene: TRBV5-1; j_gene: TRBJ1-2; CDR3aa: ASSFGQGATGYT
v_gene: TRBV10-1; j_gene: TRBJ2-7; CDR3aa: ASSGTSGFSYEQY
v_gene: TRBV25-1; j_gene: TRBJ1-6; CDR3aa: ATAKGGRYNSPLH
v_gene: TRBV19; j_gene: TRBJ1-4; CDR3aa: ASSIGSSNEKLF
v_gene: TRBV29-1; j_gene: TRBJ2-3; CDR3aa: SVGQIAGGYTDTQY
v_gene: TRBV5-1; j_gene: TRBJ2-3; CDR3aa: ASSLEGGGSSGFTDTQY
v_gene: TRBV2; j_gene: TRBJ2-3; CDR3aa: ASSEEGTSTDTQY
v_gene: TRBV7-2; j_gene: TRBJ2-7; CDR3aa: ASSFGGRAGEQY
v_gene: TRBV5-4; j_gene: TRBJ2-7; CDR3aa: ASSRPGVSGEQY
v_gene: TRBV9; j_gene: TRBJ1-4; CDR3aa: ASSALMSPVEKLF
v_gene: TRBV5-6; j_gene: TRBJ1-2; CDR3aa: ASSLGTGGDGYT
v_gene: TRBV7-7; j_gene: TRBJ2-2; CDR3aa: ASSRGGNTGELF
v_gene: TRBV5-1; j_gene: TRBJ1-1; CDR3aa: ASSAKGQNTEAF
v_gene: TRBV27; j_gene: TRBJ2-2; CDR3aa: ASNWDGVNTGELF
v_gene: TRBV9; j_gene: TRBJ2-1; CDR3aa: ASSKGQGWDEQF
v_gene: TRBV6-6; j_gene: TRBJ1-2; CDR3aa: ASSTPGGFDGYT
v_gene: TRBV7-2; j_gene: TRBJ2-7; CDR3aa: ASSLGRAQTYEQY
v_gene: TRBV28; j_gene: TRBJ1-2; CDR3aa: ASRTGDYGYT
v_gene: TRBV7-9; j_gene: TRBJ2-3; CDR3aa: ASSLRMGQGGIDTQY
v_gene: TRBV30; j_gene: TRBJ1-1; CDR3aa: AWRGDGGYTEAF
v_gene: TRBV10-3; j_gene: TRBJ1-1; CDR3aa: ATSGGQGYTEAF
v_gene: TRBV20-1; j_gene: TRBJ2-3; CDR3aa: SAATDTQY
v_gene: TRBV7-8; j_gene: TRBJ2-1; CDR3aa: ASSTGLASYNEQF
v_gene: TRBV7-2; j_gene: TRBJ2-7; CDR3aa: ASSLQRSSYEQY
v_gene: TRBV20-1; j_gene: TRBJ2-1; CDR3aa: SALKGGEQF
v_gene: TRBV28; j_gene: TRBJ2-5; CDR3aa: ASSLAQGQKETQY
v_gene: TRBV28; j_gene: TRBJ1-2; CDR3aa: ASSLGANYGYT
v_gene: TRBV28; j_gene: TRBJ2-7; CDR3aa: ASGYYEQY
v_gene: TRBV7-3; j_gene: TRBJ2-5; CDR3aa: ASSFGGSETQY
v_gene: TRBV7-9; j_gene: TRBJ1-1; CDR3aa: ASSIRTENTEAF
v_gene: TRBV2; j_gene: TRBJ1-5; CDR3aa: ASSAGAGNQPQH
v_gene: TRBV2; j_gene: TRBJ1-4; CDR3aa: ASGQGLANEKLF
v_gene: TRBV7-9; j_gene: TRBJ2-6; CDR3aa: ASSGLRDSHSGANVLT
v_gene: TRBV19; j_gene: TRBJ2-5; CDR3aa: ASSITQYRRETQY
v_gene: TRBV7-9; j_gene: TRBJ2-3; CDR3aa: ASSLETLDGDTQY
v_gene: TRBV15; j_gene: TRBJ1-3; CDR3aa: ATSLRWGAGNTIY
v_gene: TRBV5-1; j_gene: TRBJ2-7; CDR3aa: ASRLGDPWEQY
v_gene: TRBV5-4; j_gene: TRBJ2-5; CDR3aa: ASSLAGGGETQY
v_gene: TRBV2; j_gene: TRBJ2-3; CDR3aa: ASSESPSGINTDTQY
v_gene: TRBV10-3; j_gene: TRBJ2-7; CDR3aa: ATKGAPGQSGALPYEQY
v_gene: TRBV5-1; j_gene: TRBJ1-1; CDR3aa: ASSAASDTEAF
v_gene: TRBV29-1; j_gene: TRBJ1-1; CDR3aa: SVDSGNTEAF
v_gene: TRBV18; j_gene: TRBJ2-2; CDR3aa: ASSLVLDTGELF
v_gene: TRBV7-9; j_gene: TRBJ2-1; CDR3aa: ASSLGTSGSNEQF
v_gene: TRBV14; j_gene: TRBJ2-7; CDR3aa: ASSPSRNEQY
v_gene: TRBV18; j_gene: TRBJ1-5; CDR3aa: ASSLEKGYQPQH
v_gene: TRBV28; j_gene: TRBJ1-5; CDR3aa: ASSLSRQGVNQPQH
v_gene: TRBV5-6; j_gene: TRBJ1-5; CDR3aa: ASSRTDGIGQPQH
v_gene: TRBV7-2; j_gene: TRBJ2-5; CDR3aa: ASSLDVGGKTQY
v_gene: TRBV5-1; j_gene: TRBJ2-2; CDR3aa: ASSPLAGGTGELF